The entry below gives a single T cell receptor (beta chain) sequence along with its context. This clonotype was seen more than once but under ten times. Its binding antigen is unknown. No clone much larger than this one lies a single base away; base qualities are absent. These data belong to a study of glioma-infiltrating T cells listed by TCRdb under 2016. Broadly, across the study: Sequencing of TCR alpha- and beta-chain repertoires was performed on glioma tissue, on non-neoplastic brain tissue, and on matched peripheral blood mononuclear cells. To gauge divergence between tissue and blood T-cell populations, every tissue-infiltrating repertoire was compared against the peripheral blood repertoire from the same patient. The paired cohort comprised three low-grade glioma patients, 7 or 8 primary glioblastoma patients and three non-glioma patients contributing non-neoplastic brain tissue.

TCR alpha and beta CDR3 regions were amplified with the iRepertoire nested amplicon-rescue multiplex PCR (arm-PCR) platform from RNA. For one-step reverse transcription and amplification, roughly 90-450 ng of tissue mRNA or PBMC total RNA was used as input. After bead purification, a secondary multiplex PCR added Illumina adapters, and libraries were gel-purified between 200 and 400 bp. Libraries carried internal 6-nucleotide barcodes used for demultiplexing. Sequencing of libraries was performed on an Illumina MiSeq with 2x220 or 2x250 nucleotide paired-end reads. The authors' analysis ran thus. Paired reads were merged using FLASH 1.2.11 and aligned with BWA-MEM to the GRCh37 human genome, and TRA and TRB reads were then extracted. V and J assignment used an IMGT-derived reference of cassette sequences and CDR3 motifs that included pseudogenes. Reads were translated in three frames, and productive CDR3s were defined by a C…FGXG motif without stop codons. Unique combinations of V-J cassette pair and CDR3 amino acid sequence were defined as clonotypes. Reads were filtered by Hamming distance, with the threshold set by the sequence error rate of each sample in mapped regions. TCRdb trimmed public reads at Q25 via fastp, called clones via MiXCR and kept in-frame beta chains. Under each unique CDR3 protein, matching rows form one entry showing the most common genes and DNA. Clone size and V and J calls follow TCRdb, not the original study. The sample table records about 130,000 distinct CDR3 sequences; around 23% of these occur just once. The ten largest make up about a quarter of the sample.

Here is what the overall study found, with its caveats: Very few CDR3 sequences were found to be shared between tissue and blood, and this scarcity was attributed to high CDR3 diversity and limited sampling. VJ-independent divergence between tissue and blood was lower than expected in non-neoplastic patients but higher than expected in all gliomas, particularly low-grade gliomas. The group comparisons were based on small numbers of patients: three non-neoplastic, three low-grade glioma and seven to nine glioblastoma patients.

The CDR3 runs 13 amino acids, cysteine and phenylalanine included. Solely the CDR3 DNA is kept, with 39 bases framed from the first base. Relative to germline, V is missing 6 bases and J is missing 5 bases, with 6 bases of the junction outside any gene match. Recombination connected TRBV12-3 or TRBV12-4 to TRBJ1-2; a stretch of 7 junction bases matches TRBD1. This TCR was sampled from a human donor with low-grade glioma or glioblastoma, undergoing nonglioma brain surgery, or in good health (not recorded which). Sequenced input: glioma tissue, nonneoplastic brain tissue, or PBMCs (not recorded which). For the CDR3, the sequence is CASRTSGGYGYTF. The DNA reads TGTGCCAGCAGGACCTCAGGGGGGTATGGCTACACCTTC.